The clone carrying this T cell receptor beta chain occurred many times. This CDR3 comprises 15 residues. V was pared by 3 bases and J by 5 bases, with 6 bases of the junction left unmatched. These data are taken from a study of T cells in Graves' hyperthyroidism and ophthalmopathy. It was RNA transcripts that yielded the amplified TCR beta CDR3 regions. HTBI primers drove first-round RT-PCR of the TCR CDR3. TCRdb re-derived calls from the multiplex PCR reads in MiXCR, one entry per CDR3 protein. The table lists 600,000 to 800,000 distinct CDR3 sequences, around 40% of them singletons. The sequence was obtained from a woman in her 40s with Graves' hyperthyroidism. The specimen was blood. The V call is TRBV12-3 or TRBV12-4, the J call TRBJ1-5, with 8 nucleotides matching TRBD1. The CDR3 loop is CASSLWGRGHQPQHF. CDR3 nucleotide sequence: TGTGCCAGCAGTTTGTGGGGCAGGGGGCATCAGCCCCAGCATTTT.